Described below is a single T cell receptor (beta chain) sequence and its context. It was genomic DNA that served as the template for profiling TCR beta VDJ and CDR3. TCRdb ran MiXCR on the reads and lists one entry per CDR3 protein. The sample lists fewer than 45,000 distinct CDR3 sequences; under 80% were seen once. The data were obtained in a study of CD8+CD57+ T cells in acquired aplastic anemia. The sequenced material came from sorted CD4+, CD8+, or CD8+CD57+ T cells (not recorded which) from PBMCs. The sequence came from a human donor in good health, serving as a control.

The CDR3 loop is CASSQGSGYTF. In DNA, the CDR3 is TGTGCCAGCAGTCAGGGTAGCGGCTACACCTTC. This chain links TRBV6-2 or TRBV6-3 with TRBJ1-2; tentative D call: TRBD1 (5 bases). Germline CDR1 and CDR2: MNHEY and SVGEGT. V was shortened by 5 bases and J by 8 bases, with 9 bases between the two germline ends. The CDR3 extends over 11 amino acids.